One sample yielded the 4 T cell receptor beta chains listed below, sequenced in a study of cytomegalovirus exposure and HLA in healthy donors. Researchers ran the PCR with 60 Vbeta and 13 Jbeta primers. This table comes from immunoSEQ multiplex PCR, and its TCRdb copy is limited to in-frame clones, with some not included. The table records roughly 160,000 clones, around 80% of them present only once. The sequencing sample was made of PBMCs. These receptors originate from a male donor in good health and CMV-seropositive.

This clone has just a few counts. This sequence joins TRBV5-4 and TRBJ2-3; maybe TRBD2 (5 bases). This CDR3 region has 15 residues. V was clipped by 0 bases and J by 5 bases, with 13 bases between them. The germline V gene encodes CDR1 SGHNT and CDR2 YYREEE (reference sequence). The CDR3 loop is CASSLASGGGDTQYF. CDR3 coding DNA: TGTGCCAGCAGCTTGGCGTCTGGCGGAGGAGATACGCAGTATTTT. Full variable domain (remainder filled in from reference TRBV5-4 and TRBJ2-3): ETGVTQSPTHLIKTRGQQVTLRCSSQSGHNTVSWYQQALGQGPQFIFQYYREEENGRGNFPPRFSGLQFPNYSSELNVNALELDDSALYLCASSLASGGGDTQYFGPGTRLTVL.

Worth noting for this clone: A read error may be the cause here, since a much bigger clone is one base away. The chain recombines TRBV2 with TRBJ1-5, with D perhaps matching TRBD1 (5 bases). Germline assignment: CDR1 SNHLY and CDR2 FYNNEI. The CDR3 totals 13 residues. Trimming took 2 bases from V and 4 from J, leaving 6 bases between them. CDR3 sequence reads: CASSESGNQPQHF. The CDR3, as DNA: TGTGCCAGCAGTGAATCAGGGAATCAGCCCCAGCATTTT.

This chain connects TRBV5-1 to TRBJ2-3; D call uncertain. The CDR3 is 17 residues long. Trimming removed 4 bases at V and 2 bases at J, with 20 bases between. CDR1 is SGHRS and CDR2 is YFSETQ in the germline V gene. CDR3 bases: TGCGCCAGCAGCGTCTACCTGGGCCCCCGAGACACAGATACGCAGTATTTT. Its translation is CASSVYLGPRDTDTQYF.

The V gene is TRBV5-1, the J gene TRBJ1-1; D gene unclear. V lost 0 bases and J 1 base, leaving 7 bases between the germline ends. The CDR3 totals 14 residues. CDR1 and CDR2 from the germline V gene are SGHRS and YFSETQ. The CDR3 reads CASSLDQSNTEAFF. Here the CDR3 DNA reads TGCGCCAGCAGCTTGGACCAGTCGAACACTGAAGCTTTCTTT.